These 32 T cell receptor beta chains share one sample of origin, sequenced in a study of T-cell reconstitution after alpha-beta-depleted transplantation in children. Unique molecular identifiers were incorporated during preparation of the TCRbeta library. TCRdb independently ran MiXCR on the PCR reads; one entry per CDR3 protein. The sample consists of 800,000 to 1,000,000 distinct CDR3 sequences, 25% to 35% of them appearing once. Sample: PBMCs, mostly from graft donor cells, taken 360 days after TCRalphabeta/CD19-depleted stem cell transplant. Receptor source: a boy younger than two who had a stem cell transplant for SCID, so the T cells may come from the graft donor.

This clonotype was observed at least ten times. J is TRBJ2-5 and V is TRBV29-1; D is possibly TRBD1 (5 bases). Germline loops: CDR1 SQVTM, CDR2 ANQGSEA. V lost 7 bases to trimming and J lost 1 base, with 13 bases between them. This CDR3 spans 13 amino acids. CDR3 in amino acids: CSEGQGVQETQYF. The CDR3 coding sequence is TGCAGCGAGGGCCAAGGGGTCCAAGAGACCCAGTACTTC.

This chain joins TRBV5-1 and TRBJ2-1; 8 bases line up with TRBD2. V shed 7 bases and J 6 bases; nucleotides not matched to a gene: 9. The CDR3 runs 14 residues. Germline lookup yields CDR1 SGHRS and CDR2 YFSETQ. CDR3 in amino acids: CASCITGGPNEQFF. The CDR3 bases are TGCGCCAGCTGCATAACGGGGGGGCCCAATGAGCAGTTCTTC.

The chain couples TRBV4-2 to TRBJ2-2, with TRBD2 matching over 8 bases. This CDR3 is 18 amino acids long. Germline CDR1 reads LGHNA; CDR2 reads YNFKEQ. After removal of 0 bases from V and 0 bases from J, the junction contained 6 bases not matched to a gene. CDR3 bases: TGTGCCAGCAGCCAAGATCCCCCAGCGGGAGCGAACACCGGGGAGCTGTTTTTT. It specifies CASSQDPPAGANTGELFF.

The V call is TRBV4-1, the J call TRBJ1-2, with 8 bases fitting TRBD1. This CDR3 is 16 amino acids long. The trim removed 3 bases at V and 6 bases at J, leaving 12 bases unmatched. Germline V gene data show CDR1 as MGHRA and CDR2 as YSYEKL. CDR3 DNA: TGCGCCAGCAGCCAGGAGACAGGGGCCTTTATGGATGGCTACACCTTC. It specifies CASSQETGAFMDGYTF.

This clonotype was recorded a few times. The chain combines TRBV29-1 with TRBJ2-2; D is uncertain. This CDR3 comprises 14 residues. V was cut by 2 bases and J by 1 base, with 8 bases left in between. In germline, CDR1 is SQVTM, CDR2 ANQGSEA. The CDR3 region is CSVEMYGNTGELFF. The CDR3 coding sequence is TGCAGCGTTGAAATGTACGGGAACACCGGGGAGCTGTTTTTT.

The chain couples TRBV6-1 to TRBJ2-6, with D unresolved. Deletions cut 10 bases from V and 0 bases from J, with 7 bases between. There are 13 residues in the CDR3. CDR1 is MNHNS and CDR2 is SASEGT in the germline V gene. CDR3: CATFGSGANVLTF. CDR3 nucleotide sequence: TGTGCCACCTTCGGCTCTGGGGCCAACGTCCTGACTTTC.

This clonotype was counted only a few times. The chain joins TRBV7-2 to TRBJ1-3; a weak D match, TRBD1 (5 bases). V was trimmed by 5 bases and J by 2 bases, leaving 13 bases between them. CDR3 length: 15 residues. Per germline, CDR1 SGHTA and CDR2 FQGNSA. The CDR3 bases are TGTGCCAGCAGCGTCCAGGGTCCCCCTGGAAACACCATATATTTT. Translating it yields CASSVQGPPGNTIYF.

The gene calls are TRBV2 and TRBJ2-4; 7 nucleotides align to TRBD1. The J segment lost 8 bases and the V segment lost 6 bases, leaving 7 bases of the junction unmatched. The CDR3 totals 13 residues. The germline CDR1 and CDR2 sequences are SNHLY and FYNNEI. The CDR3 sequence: CASSRQGRDIQYF. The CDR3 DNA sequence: TGTGCCAGCAGCCGACAGGGTCGGGACATTCAGTACTTC.

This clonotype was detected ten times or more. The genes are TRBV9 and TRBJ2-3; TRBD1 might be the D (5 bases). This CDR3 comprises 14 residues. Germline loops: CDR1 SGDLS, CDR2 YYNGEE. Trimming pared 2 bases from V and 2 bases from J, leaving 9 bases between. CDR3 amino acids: CASSVGPNTDTQYF. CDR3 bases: TGTGCCAGCAGCGTGGGGCCGAACACAGATACGCAGTATTTT.

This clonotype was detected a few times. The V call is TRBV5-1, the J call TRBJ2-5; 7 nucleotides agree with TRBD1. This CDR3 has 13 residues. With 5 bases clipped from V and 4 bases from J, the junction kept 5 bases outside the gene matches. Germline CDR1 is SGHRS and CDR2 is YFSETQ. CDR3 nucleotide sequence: TGCGCCAGCAGACAGGGGCCTATAGAGACCCAGTACTTC. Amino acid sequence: CASRQGPIETQYF.

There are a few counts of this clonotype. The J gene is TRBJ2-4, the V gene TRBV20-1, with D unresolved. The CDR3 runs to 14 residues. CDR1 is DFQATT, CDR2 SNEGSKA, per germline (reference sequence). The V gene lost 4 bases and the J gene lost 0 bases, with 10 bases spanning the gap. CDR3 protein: CSAIPNLAKNIQYF. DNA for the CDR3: TGCAGTGCTATCCCAAACCTAGCCAAAAACATTCAGTACTTC.

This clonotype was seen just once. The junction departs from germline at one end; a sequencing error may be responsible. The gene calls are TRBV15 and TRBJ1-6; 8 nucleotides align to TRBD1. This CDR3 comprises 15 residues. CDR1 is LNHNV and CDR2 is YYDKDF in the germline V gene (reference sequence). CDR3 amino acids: CATSGRQGINSPLYF. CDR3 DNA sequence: TGTGCCACCAGCGGGCGACAGGGGATCAATTCACCCCTCTACTTT. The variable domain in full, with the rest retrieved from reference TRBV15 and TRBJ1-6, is DAMVIQNPRYQVTQFGKPVTLSCSQTLNHNVMYWYQQKSSQAPKLLFHYYDKDFNNEADTPDNFQSRRPNTSFCFLDIRSPGLGDTAMYLCATSGRQGINSPLYFGNGTRLTVT.

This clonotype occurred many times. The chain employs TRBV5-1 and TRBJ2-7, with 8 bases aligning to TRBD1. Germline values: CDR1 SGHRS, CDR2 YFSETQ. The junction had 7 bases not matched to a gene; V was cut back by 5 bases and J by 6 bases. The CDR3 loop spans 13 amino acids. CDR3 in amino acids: CASSGQGLSEQYF. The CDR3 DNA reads TGCGCCAGCAGTGGACAGGGTTTATCCGAGCAGTACTTC.

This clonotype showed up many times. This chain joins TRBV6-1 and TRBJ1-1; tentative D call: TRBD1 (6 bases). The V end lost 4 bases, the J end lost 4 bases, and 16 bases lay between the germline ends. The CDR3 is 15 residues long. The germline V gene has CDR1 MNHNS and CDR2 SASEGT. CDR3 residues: CASSGDTDWATEAFF. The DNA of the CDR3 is TGTGCCAGCAGTGGGGACACGGACTGGGCCACTGAAGCTTTCTTT.

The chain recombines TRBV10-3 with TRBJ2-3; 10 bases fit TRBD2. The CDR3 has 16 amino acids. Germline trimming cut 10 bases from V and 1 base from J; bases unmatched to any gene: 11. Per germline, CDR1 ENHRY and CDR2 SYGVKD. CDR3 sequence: CASGGTSARGTDTQYF. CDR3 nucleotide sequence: TGTGCCAGCGGCGGGACTAGCGCGCGGGGCACAGATACGCAGTATTTT.

In nucleotides, the CDR3 is TGCGCCAGCAGTGATCTTTTGTCCGGGGGCCGGCCTCTTAATGAGCAGTTCTTC. It codes for CASSDLLSGGRPLNEQFF. The J gene is TRBJ2-1, the V gene TRBV10-2; D may match TRBD1 or TRBD2 (6 bases each). From germline, CDR1 is WSHSY and CDR2 SAAADI. The germline V and J ends were trimmed by 3 bases and 7 bases, with 25 bases remaining between them. The CDR3 consists of 18 residues.

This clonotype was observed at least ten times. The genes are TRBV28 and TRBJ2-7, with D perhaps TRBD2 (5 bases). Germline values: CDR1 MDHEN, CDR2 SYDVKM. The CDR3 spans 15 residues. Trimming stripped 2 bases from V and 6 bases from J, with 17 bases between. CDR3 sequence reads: CASSLRRGSQSEQYF. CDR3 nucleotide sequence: TGTGCCAGCAGTTTAAGGCGCGGGTCTCAAAGCGAGCAGTACTTC.

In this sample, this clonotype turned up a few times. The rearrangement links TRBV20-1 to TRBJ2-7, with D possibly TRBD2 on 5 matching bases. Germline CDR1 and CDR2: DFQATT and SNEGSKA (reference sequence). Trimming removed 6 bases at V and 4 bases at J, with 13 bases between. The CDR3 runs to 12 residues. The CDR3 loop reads CSALGRGYEQYF. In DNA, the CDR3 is TGCAGTGCCTTGGGGAGAGGATACGAGCAGTACTTC.

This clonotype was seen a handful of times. The CDR3 here is CSARRSFRDTEAFF. The CDR3 coding sequence is TGCAGTGCTAGAAGGAGCTTCCGGGACACTGAAGCTTTCTTT. This sequence joins TRBV20-1 and TRBJ1-1; D ambiguous. Germline V lookup: CDR1 DFQATT, CDR2 SNEGSKA (reference sequence). V lost 2 bases, J lost 3 bases, and 13 bases lay in between. The CDR3 runs to 14 residues.

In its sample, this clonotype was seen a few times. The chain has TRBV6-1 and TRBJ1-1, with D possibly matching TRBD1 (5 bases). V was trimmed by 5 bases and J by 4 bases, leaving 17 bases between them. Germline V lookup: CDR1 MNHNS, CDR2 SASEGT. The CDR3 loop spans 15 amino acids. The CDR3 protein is CASSPRGSMGTEAFF. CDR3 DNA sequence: TGTGCCAGCAGTCCACGGGGCTCAATGGGCACTGAAGCTTTCTTT.

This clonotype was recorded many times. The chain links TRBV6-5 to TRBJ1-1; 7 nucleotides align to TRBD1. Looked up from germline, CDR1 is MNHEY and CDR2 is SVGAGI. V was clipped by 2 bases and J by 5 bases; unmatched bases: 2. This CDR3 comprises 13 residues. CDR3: CASSYGRGTEAFF. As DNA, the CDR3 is TGTGCCAGCAGTTACGGCAGGGGGACTGAAGCTTTCTTT.

The CDR3 DNA is TGTGCCAGCAGTCACCAGACAGGCGACTATGGCTACACCTTC. Protein: CASSHQTGDYGYTF. The chain recombines TRBV12-3 or TRBV12-4 with TRBJ1-2; tentatively, D is TRBD1 (6 bases). The CDR3 has 14 residues. Trimming stripped 5 bases from V and 3 bases from J, with 13 bases between.

DNA for the CDR3: TGTGCCAGCAGCTCCGGTTGGGGCTATAATGAAAAACTGTTTTTT. Residues: CASSSGWGYNEKLFF. V gene TRBV11-1 combines with J gene TRBJ1-4, with a tentative D call TRBD1 (5 bases). The CDR3 is 15 amino acids. V dropped 4 bases and J dropped 4 bases, with 13 bases sitting between them. CDR1 and CDR2 from the germline V gene are SGHAT and FQDESV (reference sequence).

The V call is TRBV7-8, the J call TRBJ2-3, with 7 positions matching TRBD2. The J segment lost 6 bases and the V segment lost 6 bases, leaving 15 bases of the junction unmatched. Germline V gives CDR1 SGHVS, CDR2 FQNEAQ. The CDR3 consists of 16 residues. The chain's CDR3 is CASREAGSPRGDTQYF. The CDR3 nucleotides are TGTGCCAGCAGGGAGGCCGGCTCACCGCGGGGGGATACGCAGTATTTT.

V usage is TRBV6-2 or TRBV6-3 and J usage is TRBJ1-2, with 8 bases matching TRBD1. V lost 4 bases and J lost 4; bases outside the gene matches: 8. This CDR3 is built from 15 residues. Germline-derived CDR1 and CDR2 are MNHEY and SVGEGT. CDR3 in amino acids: CASSLPGTGSYGYTF. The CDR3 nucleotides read TGTGCCAGCAGTTTGCCCGGGACAGGCTCCTATGGCTACACCTTC.

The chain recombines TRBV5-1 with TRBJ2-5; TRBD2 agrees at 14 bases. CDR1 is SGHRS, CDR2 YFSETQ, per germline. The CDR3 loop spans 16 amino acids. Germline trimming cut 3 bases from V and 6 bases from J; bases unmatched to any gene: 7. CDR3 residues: CASSSVTSGGDQTQYF. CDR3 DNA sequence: TGCGCCAGCAGCTCCGTGACTAGCGGGGGGGACCAGACCCAGTACTTC.

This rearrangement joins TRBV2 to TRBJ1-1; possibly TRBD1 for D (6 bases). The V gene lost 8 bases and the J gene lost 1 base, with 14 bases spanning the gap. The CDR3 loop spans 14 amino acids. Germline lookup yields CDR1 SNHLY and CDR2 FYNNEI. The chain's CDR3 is CASPIWTENTEAFF. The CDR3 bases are TGTGCCAGCCCCATATGGACAGAGAACACTGAAGCTTTCTTT.

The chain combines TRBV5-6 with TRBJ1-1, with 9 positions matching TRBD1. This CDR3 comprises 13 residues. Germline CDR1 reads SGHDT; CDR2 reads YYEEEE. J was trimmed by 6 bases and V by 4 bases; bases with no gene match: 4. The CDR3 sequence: CASSRGQGPEAFF. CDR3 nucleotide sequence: TGTGCCAGCAGCCGGGGACAGGGCCCTGAAGCTTTCTTT.

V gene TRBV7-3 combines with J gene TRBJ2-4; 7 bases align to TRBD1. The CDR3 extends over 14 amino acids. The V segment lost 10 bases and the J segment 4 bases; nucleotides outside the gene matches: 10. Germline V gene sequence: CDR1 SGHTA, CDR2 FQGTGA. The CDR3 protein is CATKGAGVKNIQYF. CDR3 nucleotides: TGTGCCACCAAGGGGGCGGGTGTTAAAAACATTCAGTACTTC.

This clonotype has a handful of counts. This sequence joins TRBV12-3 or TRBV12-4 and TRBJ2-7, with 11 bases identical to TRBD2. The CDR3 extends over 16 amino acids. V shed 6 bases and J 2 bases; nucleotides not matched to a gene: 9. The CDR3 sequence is CASSPTSGGATYEQYF. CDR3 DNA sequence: TGTGCCAGCAGCCCAACTAGCGGGGGAGCAACCTACGAGCAGTACTTC.

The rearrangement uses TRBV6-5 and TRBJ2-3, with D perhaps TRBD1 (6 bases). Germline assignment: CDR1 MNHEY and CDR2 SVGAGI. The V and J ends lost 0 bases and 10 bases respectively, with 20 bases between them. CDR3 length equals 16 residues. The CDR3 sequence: CASSYSASGGRGSQYF. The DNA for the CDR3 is TGTGCCAGCAGTTACTCCGCTTCTGGGGGCCGCGGATCGCAGTATTTT.

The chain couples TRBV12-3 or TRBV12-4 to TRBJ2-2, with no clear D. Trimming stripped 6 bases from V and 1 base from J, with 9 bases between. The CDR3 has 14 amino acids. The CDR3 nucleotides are TGTGCCAGCAGACAGCTATTGAACACCGGGGAGCTGTTTTTT. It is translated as CASRQLLNTGELFF.